The subject of this entry is one T cell receptor beta chain. The data are from a study of OX40 agonist ivuxolimab in advanced cancers. Germline assignment: CDR1 MNHNY and CDR2 SVGAGI (reference sequence). V lost 7 bases to trimming and J lost 6 bases, with 16 bases between them. CDR3 length: 14 residues. The timepoints at which blood was sampled were baseline, cycle 4 day 1, and cycle 7 day 1. Data came from immunoSEQ multiplex PCR; TCRdb stores just in-frame clones and leaves some out. The data hold fewer than 120,000 clones, with roughly 87% observed a single time. The chain combines TRBV6-6 with TRBJ2-1; no clear D gene. The receptor was derived from an adult with an advanced solid tumor such as melanoma, head and neck, liver or kidney cancer. The sample was CD4+ or CD8+ T cells sorted from blood, taken in a trial of the OX40 agonist ivuxolimab. CDR3 nucleotides: TGTGCCAGCATTGGGCGCCCTGGATTCAATGAGCAGTTCTTC. Protein sequence: CASIGRPGFNEQFF.